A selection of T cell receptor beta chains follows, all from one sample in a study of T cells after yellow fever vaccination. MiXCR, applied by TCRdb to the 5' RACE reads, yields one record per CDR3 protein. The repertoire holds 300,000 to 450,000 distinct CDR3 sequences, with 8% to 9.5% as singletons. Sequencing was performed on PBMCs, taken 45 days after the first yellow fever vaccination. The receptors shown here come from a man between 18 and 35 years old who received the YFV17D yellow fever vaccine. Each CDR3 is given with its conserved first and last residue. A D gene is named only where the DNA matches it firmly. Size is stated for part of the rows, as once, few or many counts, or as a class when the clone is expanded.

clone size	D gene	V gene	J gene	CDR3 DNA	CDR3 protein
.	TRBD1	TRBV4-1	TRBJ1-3	TGCGCCAGCAGCCAAGATCAGGGGGGGTCTGGAAACACCATATATTTT	CASSQDQGGSGNTIYF
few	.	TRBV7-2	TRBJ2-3	TGTGCCAGCATCACTTTTGTGGGTGCGGATACGCAGTATTTT	CASITFVGADTQYF
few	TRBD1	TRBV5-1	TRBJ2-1	TGCGCCAGCAGTGGGACAGTCCAAGTTAATGAGCAGTTCTTC	CASSGTVQVNEQFF
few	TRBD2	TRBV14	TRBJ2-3	TGTGCCAGCAGCCAAACTAGCGCGGCGTGGGCAGATACGCAGTATTTT	CASSQTSAAWADTQYF
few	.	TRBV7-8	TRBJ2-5	TGTGCCAGCAGCCTACGACAGATTGAGACCCAGTACTTC	CASSLRQIETQYF
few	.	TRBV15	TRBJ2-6	TGTGCCACCAGCAGAGATTTAGTCTCTGGGGCCAACGTCCTGACTTTC	CATSRDLVSGANVLTF
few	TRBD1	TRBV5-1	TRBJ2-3	TGCGCCAGCTACCAATTTCCGGGACAGGGAGCAGATACGCAGTATTTT	CASYQFPGQGADTQYF
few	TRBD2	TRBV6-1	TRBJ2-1	TGTGCCAGCAGCCCATTTGGCAGCGGGGAGGGTTTGTACAATGAGCAGTTCTTC	CASSPFGSGEGLYNEQFF
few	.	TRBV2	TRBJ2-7	TGTGCCAGCTACCCAGGTTGGGCCCAGGCTTCCTACGAGCAGTACTTC	CASYPGWAQASYEQYF
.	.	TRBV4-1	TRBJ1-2	TGCGCCAGCAGTCACTCCTCGGACATACCCTATGGCTACACCTTC	CASSHSSDIPYGYTF
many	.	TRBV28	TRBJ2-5	TGTGCCAGCAGAGGACAGAGGGAGACCCAGTACTTC	CASRGQRETQYF
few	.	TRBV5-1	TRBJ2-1	TGCGCCAGCAGCTTGGGCCACTCGACCGTGGCGGATGAGCAGTTCTTC	CASSLGHSTVADEQFF
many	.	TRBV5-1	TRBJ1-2	TGCGCCAGCAGCCCTACCCCGGTGAGCCGGTATGGCTACACCTTC	CASSPTPVSRYGYTF
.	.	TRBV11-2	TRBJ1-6	TGTGCCAGCGGAGGATGGGATTCACCCCTCCACTTT	CASGGWDSPLHF
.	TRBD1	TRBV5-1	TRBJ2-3	TGCGCCAGCAGCGTCACCGGGACAGGGGCGGGAGATACGCAGTATTTT	CASSVTGTGAGDTQYF
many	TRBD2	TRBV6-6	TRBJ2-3	TGTGCCAGCAGTTACAGGGAGGGAGATACGCAGTATTTT	CASSYREGDTQYF
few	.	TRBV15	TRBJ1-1	TGTGCCACCAGCAGAGATGGTCACAGCCAGCAGCGTGCTTTCTTT	CATSRDGHSQQRAFF
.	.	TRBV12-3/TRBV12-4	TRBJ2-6	TGTGCCAGCAGTTTCGAGGGATCTGGGGCCAACGTCCTGACTTTC	CASSFEGSGANVLTF
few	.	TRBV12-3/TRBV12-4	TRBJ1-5	TGTGCCAGCGGACAGCGAAGCAATCAGCCCCAGCATTTT	CASGQRSNQPQHF
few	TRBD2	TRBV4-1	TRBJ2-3	TGCGCCAGCAGCCAACCAGGGAGAAGAGGAGCGGGGGGTTCAGATACGCAGTATTTT	CASSQPGRRGAGGSDTQYF
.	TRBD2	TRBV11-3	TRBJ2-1	TGTGCCAGCAGCTCCGTAGCGGGGAGCAATGAGCAGTTCTTC	CASSSVAGSNEQFF
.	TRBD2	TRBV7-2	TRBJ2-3	TGTGCCAGCAGCCCCTTTACTAGCGGGACGCAGTATTTT	CASSPFTSGTQYF
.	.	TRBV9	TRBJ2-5	TGTGCCAGCAGCGTAGGGGGGGTCGGGGAAGTTGGGACCCAGTACTTC	CASSVGGVGEVGTQYF
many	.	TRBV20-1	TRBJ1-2	TGCAGTGCTAGAGCATTAGAGAGACAGGTGGAGGGCTACACCTTC	CSARALERQVEGYTF
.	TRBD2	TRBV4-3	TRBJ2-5	TGCGCCAGCAGCCAAGATGGTCTAGCGGGGGCCTACTCAGAGACCCAGTACTTC	CASSQDGLAGAYSETQYF
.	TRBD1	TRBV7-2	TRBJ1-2	TGTGCCAGCAGCCCACGACAGGGCTTTGGCTATGGCTACACCTTC	CASSPRQGFGYGYTF
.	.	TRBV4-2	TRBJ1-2	TGTGCCAGCAGCTCCCGGTCCCGACCCCTCTATGGCTACACCTTC	CASSSRSRPLYGYTF
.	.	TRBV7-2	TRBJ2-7	TGTGCCAGCAGCCCTCGGGACCCGATCTACGAGCAGTACTTC	CASSPRDPIYEQYF
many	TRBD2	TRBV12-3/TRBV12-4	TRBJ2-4	TGTGCCAGCACCCTAGCCGGGACTAGCGGAAACATTCAGTACTTC	CASTLAGTSGNIQYF
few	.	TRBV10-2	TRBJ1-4	TGCGCCAGTTCAGACTTAAATGAAAAACTGTTTTTT	CASSDLNEKLFF
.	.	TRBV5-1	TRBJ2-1	TGCGCCAGCAGCTTACTGCCCGGCACCGATGAGCAGTTCTTC	CASSLLPGTDEQFF
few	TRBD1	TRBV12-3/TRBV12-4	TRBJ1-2	TGTGCCAGCCAAGACAGGGCCACGAAAGGCTACACCTTC	CASQDRATKGYTF
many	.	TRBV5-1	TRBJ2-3	TGCGCCAGCAGCCAGGACTCAAGCACAGATACGCAGTATTTT	CASSQDSSTDTQYF
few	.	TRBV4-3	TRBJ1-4	TGCGCCAGCAGCCAAGAGGGGGCTGGAGAAAAACTGTTTTTT	CASSQEGAGEKLFF
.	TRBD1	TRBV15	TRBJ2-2	TGTGCCACCAGCAGGGAGACAGGGGACACCGGGGAGCTGTTTTTT	CATSRETGDTGELFF
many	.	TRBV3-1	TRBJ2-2	TGTGCCAGCAGCCATTTGTGGGCAGGGACCACCGGGGAGCTGTTTTTT	CASSHLWAGTTGELFF
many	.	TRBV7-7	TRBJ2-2	TGTGCTAGCAGCTTATTGGTCACCGGGGAGCTGTTTTTT	CASSLLVTGELFF
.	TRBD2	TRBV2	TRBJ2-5	TGTGCCAGCATGCCCGGATGGGGACTAGCAGAAGAGACCCAGTACTTC	CASMPGWGLAEETQYF
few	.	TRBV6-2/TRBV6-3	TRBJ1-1	TGTGCCAGCAGAAGAGACGGAATCGTGAACACTGAAGCTTTCTTT	CASRRDGIVNTEAFF
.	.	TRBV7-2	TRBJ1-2	TGTGCCAGCAGCTTCCGGCTCCAGAGTAGCTACACCTTC	CASSFRLQSSYTF
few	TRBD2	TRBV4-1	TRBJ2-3	TGCGCCAGCAGCCAGCGGGGGGAGAGGAAAGATACGCAGTATTTT	CASSQRGERKDTQYF
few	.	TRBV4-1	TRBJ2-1	TGCGCCAGCAGCTACAGGGCTAGCTCCTACAATGAGCAGTTCTTC	CASSYRASSYNEQFF
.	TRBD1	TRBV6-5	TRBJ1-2	TGTGCCAGCAAAGACAGGGGTTATGGCTACACCTTC	CASKDRGYGYTF
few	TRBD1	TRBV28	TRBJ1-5	TGTGCCAGCATGACAGGGTCAGTGAGGCAGCCCCAGCATTTT	CASMTGSVRQPQHF
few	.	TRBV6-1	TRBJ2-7	TGTGCCAGCACCAGTTTGGGCGCTCCGGACGAGCAGTACTTC	CASTSLGAPDEQYF
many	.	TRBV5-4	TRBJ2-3	TGTGCCAGCAGCTTCGGGGGCCCCTTCGATACGCAGTATTTT	CASSFGGPFDTQYF
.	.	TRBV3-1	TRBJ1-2	TGTGCCAGCAGATCTCGGGTACCGAGCAATGGCTACACCTTC	CASRSRVPSNGYTF
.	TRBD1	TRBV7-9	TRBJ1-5	TGTGCCAGCAGCTTACAGGGGGGCGAGCAGCCCCAGCATTTT	CASSLQGGEQPQHF
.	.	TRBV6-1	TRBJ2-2	TGTGCCAGCAGCCGAAAACCTTACAGGGACCTAACCGGGGAGCTGTTTTTT	CASSRKPYRDLTGELFF
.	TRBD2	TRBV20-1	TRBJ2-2	TGCAGTGCTAGAGCGGGGGGGATCAACACCGGGGAGCTGTTTTTT	CSARAGGINTGELFF
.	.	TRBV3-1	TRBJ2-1	TGTGCCAGCAGCCCCAGGGGGGTACGACCTTTCTTC	CASSPRGVRPFF
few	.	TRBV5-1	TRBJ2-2	TGCGCCAGCAGCACACAGTTCACCGGGGAGCTGTTTTTT	CASSTQFTGELFF
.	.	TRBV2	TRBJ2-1	TGTGCCAGCGTGACCGGGACCTCCAATGAGCAGTTCTTC	CASVTGTSNEQFF